Each of the 7 T cell receptor beta chains below was sequenced from the same sample in a study of OX40 agonist ivuxolimab in advanced cancers. The assay was immunoSEQ multiplex PCR, and TCRdb's table has in-frame clones only and misses some. Among roughly 20,000 clones, roughly 82% were seen once, and the ten largest hold under 4%. The material sequenced was CD4+ or CD8+ T cells sorted from blood, taken in a trial of the OX40 agonist ivuxolimab. The receptor set was obtained from an adult with an advanced solid tumor such as melanoma, head and neck, liver or kidney cancer.

A single count supports this clone. The J gene is TRBJ2-5, the V gene TRBV7-9, with D uncertain. The J call may be in error: the DNA end matches TRBJ2-7 better. The germline CDR1 and CDR2 sequences are SEHNR and FQNEAQ (reference sequence). The CDR3 has 11 residues. The DNA of the CDR3 is TGTGCCAGCAGCTCGGATTACGAGCAGTACTTC. Translated: CASSSDYEQYF.

The chain employs TRBV2 and TRBJ2-1; 13 bases agree with TRBD2. J gave up 5 bases and V 1 base, and 2 bases lay outside the gene matches. This CDR3 is built from 16 residues. Germline V gene data show CDR1 as SNHLY and CDR2 as FYNNEI. The CDR3 spells CASSEVGTSGNNEQFF. The CDR3 DNA sequence: TGTGCCAGCAGTGAAGTAGGGACTAGCGGGAACAATGAGCAGTTCTTC.

This chain links TRBV29-1 with TRBJ2-3, with D unclear. The CDR3 is 14 amino acids. Trimming took 6 bases from V and 1 from J, leaving 14 bases between them. The germline CDR1 and CDR2 sequences are SQVTM and ANQGSEA. This chain's CDR3 is CSVNLSGGTDTQYF. CDR3 nucleotide sequence: TGCAGCGTGAACCTATCTGGAGGCACAGATACGCAGTATTTT.

CDR3 amino acids: CASHRGGRTEKLFF. CDR3 in DNA: TGTGCCTCCCACAGGGGGGGGCGCACTGAAAAACTGTTTTTT. The chain is built from TRBV2 and TRBJ1-4; 8 nucleotides agree with TRBD1. Looked up from germline, CDR1 is SNHLY and CDR2 is FYNNEI. The V gene end was trimmed by 11 bases and the J gene end by 7 bases; junction bases not matched to a gene: 12. The CDR3 sequence is 14 residues long.

This clone showed up just a few times. This chain joins TRBV7-9 and TRBJ1-5; no definite D call. CDR1 and CDR2 (germline): SEHNR, FQNEAQ (reference sequence). V shed 5 bases and J shed 7 bases, with 12 bases lying between them. CDR3 length equals 13 residues. The CDR3, as DNA: TGTGCCAGCAGCGCTCCTGCGGGACAGCCCCAGCATTTT. Translation: CASSAPAGQPQHF.

The CDR3 sequence: CASSRTLNEKLFF. The CDR3 DNA is TGTGCCAGCAGCCGGACCCTTAATGAAAAACTGTTTTTT. V and J are TRBV9 and TRBJ1-4; D call uncertain. V lost 4 bases and J 4 bases, leaving 8 bases between the germline ends. This CDR3 is 13 amino acids long. Germline V CDR1 and CDR2: SGDLS, YYNGEE.

The genes are TRBV15 and TRBJ1-1; 7 bases align to TRBD1. CDR1 and CDR2 (germline): LNHNV, YYDKDF (reference sequence). The trim removed 1 base at V and 8 bases at J, leaving 10 bases unmatched. This CDR3 region has 15 residues. DNA for the CDR3: TGTGCCACCAGCAGAGTAAGGACAGGCGTCGTCGAAGCTTTCTTT. This encodes CATSRVRTGVVEAFF.